A single sample gave rise to the 27 T cell receptor beta chains below, sequenced in a study of cytomegalovirus exposure and HLA in healthy donors. Data came from immunoSEQ multiplex PCR; TCRdb stores just in-frame clones and leaves some out. The data contain some 76,000 clones, approximately 93% of them singletons. What was sequenced was PBMCs. The receptors come from a woman aged 18-29 years in good health and CMV-seronegative.

The count of this clone is one. V is TRBV11-3 and J is TRBJ2-1; 10 bases are a match to TRBD2. Trimming at V came to 1 base and at J to 5 bases, leaving 11 bases not matched to a gene. The CDR3 is 18 amino acids. Per germline, CDR1 SGHNT and CDR2 YENEEA. The CDR3 reads CASSLAPRLAGVNNEQFF. In DNA form, the CDR3 reads TGTGCCAGCAGCTTAGCCCCTAGGCTAGCGGGAGTAAACAATGAGCAGTTCTTC.

This chain connects TRBV5-4 to TRBJ1-2, with D possibly matching TRBD1 (5 bases). The germline gives CDR1 SGHNT, CDR2 YYREEE (reference sequence). V gave up 4 bases and J gave up 8 bases, with 15 bases separating them. The length of the CDR3 is 13 residues. CDR3 DNA sequence: TGTGCCAGCAGCCCGACAGCTTCTTTCGGCTACACCTTC. Translated, it gives CASSPTASFGYTF.

The chain couples TRBV9 to TRBJ2-3; TRBD2 matches 10 bases. Per the germline V gene, CDR1 is SGDLS and CDR2 is YYNGEE. V was pared by 6 bases and J by 0 bases, with 4 bases of the junction left unmatched. This CDR3 has 15 amino acids. In nucleotides, the CDR3 is TGTGCCAGCAACCAAGCGGGAGGGAGCACAGATACGCAGTATTTT. Its protein product is CASNQAGGSTDTQYF.

This chain links TRBV4-1 with TRBJ2-7; maybe TRBD2 (6 bases). This CDR3 has 15 residues. V lost 0 bases, J lost 2 bases, and 11 bases lay in between. Germline CDR1 reads MGHRA; CDR2 reads YSYEKL. The CDR3 DNA sequence: TGCGCCAGCAGCCAAGATTTCGCTAGCGCCTACGAGCAGTACTTC. Amino acids: CASSQDFASAYEQYF.

This chain links TRBV2 with TRBJ2-1, with a weak D call TRBD2 (6 bases). With 7 bases removed from V and 9 bases from J, the gap between germline ends came to 13 bases. CDR3 length: 12 amino acids. The V gene's germline CDR1 is SNHLY and CDR2 FYNNEI. CDR3 coding DNA: TGTGCCAGCACCAAGGAGGGCGGTGAGCAGTTCTTC. Translation: CASTKEGGEQFF.

V is TRBV5-4 and J is TRBJ2-4; 9 bases map to TRBD1. The germline CDR1 and CDR2 sequences are SGHNT and YYREEE (reference sequence). This CDR3 has 15 amino acids. Unmatched junction bases numbered 8, after V lost 4 bases and J lost 6 bases. CDR3: CASSGDPGQGNIQYF. CDR3 sequence (DNA): TGTGCCAGCAGCGGGGATCCGGGACAGGGAAACATTCAGTACTTC.

The genes are TRBV6-6 and TRBJ2-2; D is possibly TRBD2 (6 bases). Germline lookup yields CDR1 MNHNY and CDR2 SVGAGI (reference sequence). This CDR3 contains 13 residues. V was cut by 6 bases and J by 4 bases, with 9 bases left in between. CDR3 sequence: CASSNGGTGELFF. The CDR3 DNA reads TGTGCCAGCAGCAACGGGGGCACCGGGGAGCTGTTTTTT.

The V gene is TRBV4-3, the J gene TRBJ1-6; the match to TRBD1 covers 7 bases. Trimming took 1 base from V and 7 from J; bases not matched to a gene: 7. Looked up from germline, CDR1 is LGHNA and CDR2 is YSLEER. CDR3 length: 16 residues. The CDR3 region is CASSQVPDRTNSPLHF. For the CDR3, the DNA is TGCGCCAGCAGCCAAGTCCCGGACAGGACAAATTCACCCCTCCACTTT.

This clone was counted a few times. The CDR3 DNA reads TGTGCCAGCAGTTCGTCGGGGACTGCGAACACTGAAGCTTTCTTT. This sequence encodes CASSSSGTANTEAFF. The rearrangement joins TRBV28 to TRBJ1-1; tentatively, D is TRBD1 (5 bases). The CDR3 loop spans 15 amino acids. V dropped 4 bases and J dropped 1 base, with 13 bases sitting between them. The germline CDR1 and CDR2 sequences are MDHEN and SYDVKM.

This clone was picked up one time. The V and J genes are TRBV9 and TRBJ1-3; tentatively, D is TRBD1 (5 bases). Germline CDR1 and CDR2: SGDLS and YYNGEE. With 3 bases removed from V and 8 bases from J, the gap between germline ends came to 15 bases. CDR3 length: 14 residues. CDR3 residues: CASSGGHTGDTIYF. As DNA, the CDR3 is TGTGCCAGCAGCGGCGGACATACTGGGGACACCATATATTTT. The full variable domain, completed using reference TRBV9 and TRBJ1-3, is DSGVTQTPKHLITATGQRVTLRCSPRSGDLSVYWYQQSLDQGLQFLIQYYNGEERAKGNILERFSAQQFPDLHSELNLSSLELGDSALYFCASSGGHTGDTIYFGEGSWLTVV.

V usage is TRBV11-2 and J usage is TRBJ2-2; D is possibly TRBD2 (5 bases). The CDR3 is made up of 12 amino acids. V lost 10 bases to trimming and J lost 8 bases, with 14 bases between them. Germline CDR1 SGHAT, CDR2 FQNNGV. CDR3 sequence: CATGAGGGELFF. In DNA form, the CDR3 reads TGTGCCACGGGCGCGGGCGGGGGGGAGCTGTTTTTT.

V gene TRBV6-6 combines with J gene TRBJ2-5, with D possibly TRBD2 on 5 matching bases. Germline V gene data show CDR1 as MNHNY and CDR2 as SVGAGI (reference sequence). The ends were cut back, 6 bases at V and 5 bases at J, with 13 bases in the middle. This CDR3 is 13 amino acids long. CDR3 DNA sequence: TGTGCCAGCAGGAACCGGGAAGGTGAGACCCAGTACTTC. Amino acids: CASRNREGETQYF.

The chain joins TRBV4-1 to TRBJ1-5; perhaps TRBD1 as D (6 bases). Trimming stripped 1 base from V and 14 bases from J, with 15 bases between. This CDR3 has 13 residues. The germline gives CDR1 MGHRA, CDR2 YSYEKL. Here the CDR3 reads CASSQGRQGRKHF. The CDR3 bases are TGCGCCAGCAGCCAAGGAAGGCAGGGGCGGAAGCATTTT.

In its sample, this clone was seen once. This chain joins TRBV5-6 and TRBJ2-3; 8 nucleotides line up with TRBD2. The trim removed 4 bases at V and 6 bases at J, leaving 7 bases unmatched. The CDR3 has 14 residues. The V gene's germline CDR1 is SGHDT and CDR2 YYEEEE. CDR3 region: CASSRSGSGDTQYF. CDR3 nucleotide sequence: TGTGCCAGCAGCCGAAGCGGGAGCGGGGATACGCAGTATTTT.

This rearrangement joins TRBV5-6 to TRBJ2-7; TRBD1 matches 9 bases. V was clipped by 2 bases and J by 4 bases; unmatched bases: 10. This CDR3 is built from 16 residues. Germline values: CDR1 SGHDT, CDR2 YYEEEE. CDR3 bases: TGTGCCAGCAGCTTTGAACCGGGACAGGGATTGTACGAGCAGTACTTC. Protein product: CASSFEPGQGLYEQYF.

The chain couples TRBV6-5 to TRBJ2-3; 7 nucleotides align to TRBD2. Germline V CDR1 and CDR2: MNHEY, SVGAGI. V lost 3 bases to trimming and J lost 0 bases; unmatched junction nucleotides: 3. The CDR3 length is 15 residues. CDR3 residues: CASSYDGRSTDTQYF. CDR3 bases: TGTGCCAGCAGTTATGACGGGAGGAGCACAGATACGCAGTATTTT.

This CDR3 is CASSLDRENTIYF. The CDR3 DNA is TGTGCCAGCAGCCTGGACAGGGAGAACACCATATATTTT. The chain recombines TRBV9 with TRBJ1-3; 8 nucleotides agree with TRBD1. The ends lost 4 bases at V and 7 bases at J; junction bases unmatched: 4. Germline loops: CDR1 SGDLS, CDR2 YYNGEE. The CDR3 is 13 residues long.

This chain uses TRBV6-4 with TRBJ2-7; TRBD1 aligns across 7 bases. Germline V CDR1 and CDR2: MRHNA, SNTAGT. V lost 0 bases and J lost 2; bases outside the gene matches: 10. The CDR3 consists of 17 residues. In DNA, the CDR3 is TGTGCCAGCAGTGACTCGAGTCGACAGGGTTGTGCCTACGAGCAGTACTTC. Translated: CASSDSSRQGCAYEQYF.

This rearrangement joins TRBV4-3 to TRBJ1-4; maybe TRBD1 (6 bases). In germline, CDR1 is LGHNA, CDR2 YSLEER. This CDR3 contains 19 residues. V gave up 0 bases and J gave up 7 bases, with 24 bases separating them. This chain's CDR3 is CASSQDRNHPQGSVEKLFF. As DNA, the CDR3 is TGCGCCAGCAGCCAAGATCGTAACCATCCACAGGGTAGTGTTGAAAAACTGTTTTTT.

The chain uses TRBV13 and TRBJ2-7; D is ambiguous. The CDR3 consists of 14 residues. Germline CDR1 is PRHDT and CDR2 is FYEKMQ (reference sequence). The V and J ends lost 2 bases and 5 bases respectively, with 13 bases between them. The CDR3, as DNA: TGTGCCAGCAGCTTAAGTTTCCCCGGAGACGAGCAGTACTTC. It encodes CASSLSFPGDEQYF.

This sequence joins TRBV4-2 and TRBJ2-5; 14 positions agree with TRBD2. J was trimmed by 5 bases and V by 4 bases; bases with no gene match: 12. The CDR3 spans 18 residues. Per germline, CDR1 LGHNA and CDR2 YNFKEQ. The CDR3: CASSPRHAWTSGRETQYF. The CDR3 nucleotides are TGTGCCAGCAGCCCACGCCATGCGTGGACTAGCGGGAGGGAGACCCAGTACTTC.

The chain couples TRBV15 to TRBJ2-1; 9 bases map to TRBD1. The V segment lost 1 base and the J segment 7 bases; nucleotides outside the gene matches: 11. CDR1 and CDR2 from the germline V gene are LNHNV and YYDKDF (reference sequence). The CDR3 runs 17 residues. The CDR3 nucleotides read TGTGCCACCAGCAGAGGCGGCACCGGGACAGGGCCTAATGAGCAGTTCTTC. This translates into CATSRGGTGTGPNEQFF.

This rearrangement joins TRBV13 to TRBJ2-1; no reliable D call. V was trimmed by 2 bases and J by 5 bases, leaving 19 bases between them. CDR1 and CDR2 from the germline V gene are PRHDT and FYEKMQ (reference sequence). The CDR3 has 17 residues. Here the CDR3 DNA reads TGTGCCAGCAGCTTAATCCTACCACAGACCCCCCACAATGAGCAGTTCTTC. This encodes CASSLILPQTPHNEQFF. The whole variable domain, filled in from reference TRBV13 and TRBJ2-1, reads AAGVIQSPRHLIKEKRETATLKCYPIPRHDTVYWYQQGPGQDPQFLISFYEKMQSDKGSIPDRFSAQQFSDYHSELNMSSLELGDSALYFCASSLILPQTPHNEQFFGPGTRLTVL.

V usage is TRBV6-1 and J usage is TRBJ2-7; TRBD1 agrees at 8 bases. The CDR3 has 15 residues. With 10 bases clipped from V and 4 bases from J, the junction kept 15 bases outside the gene matches. Germline values: CDR1 MNHNS, CDR2 SASEGT. CDR3 sequence (DNA): TGTGCCATCACGGATCCTAGACAGGGGACATACGAGCAGTACTTC. Its translation: CAITDPRQGTYEQYF.

CDR3 residues: CASSSPPENTEAFF. The CDR3 DNA reads TGTGCCAGCAGCTCCCCGCCAGAGAACACTGAAGCTTTCTTT. The chain employs TRBV5-4 and TRBJ1-1; D unresolved. This CDR3 has 14 amino acids. Between the trimmed V and J ends, which lost 3 bases and 1 base, there was a span of 10 bases. CDR1 and CDR2 (germline): SGHNT, YYREEE (reference sequence).

This clone was counted once. CDR3 in DNA: TGCGCCAGCACAATCCCGGGGGGGGCGAACACCGGGGAGCTGTTTTTT. Translating it yields CASTIPGGANTGELFF. The V gene is TRBV10-2, the J gene TRBJ2-2; 8 positions match TRBD2. Trimming cost V 7 bases and J 0 bases; bases outside gene matches: 7. The germline CDR1 and CDR2 sequences are WSHSY and SAAADI. This CDR3 region has 16 residues.

This clone was recorded only once. This sequence joins TRBV29-1 and TRBJ2-1, with 9 positions matching TRBD1. Germline lookup yields CDR1 SQVTM and CDR2 ANQGSEA. This CDR3 contains 18 residues. V dropped 8 bases and J dropped 4; count of bases not matched to a gene: 21. CDR3 bases: TGCAGCCCAACACTAATAAAACCCGGGACAGGGAGGTACAATGAGCAGTTCTTC. Translation: CSPTLIKPGTGRYNEQFF.